The subject of this entry is one TCR beta chain. Sequenced by immunoSEQ multiplex PCR; TCRdb stores in-frame clones only, minus some. The repertoire holds approximately 240,000 clones, roughly 88% seen once, with 2% to 2.5% in the top ten. The data stem from a study of blood T cell repertoires in COVID-19. Germline V CDR1 and CDR2: MGHRA, YSYEKL. The ends lost 0 bases at V and 6 bases at J; junction bases unmatched: 0. The CDR3 is 13 residues long. The chain is built from TRBV4-1 and TRBJ2-7; 9 bases align to TRBD1. The clonotype was recovered from a middle-aged woman who had recovered from COVID-19. Sequenced: peripheral blood. CDR3 protein: CASSQEQGAEQYF. Here the CDR3 DNA reads TGCGCCAGCAGCCAAGAACAGGGGGCCGAGCAGTACTTC.